The 19 T cell receptor beta chains presented below share a single source sample, sequenced in a study of shared clonotypes between healthy human individuals. Using immunoSEQ multiplex PCR, the repertoire was profiled, and TCRdb retains in-frame clones only, with some absent. In the table there are around 200,000 clones, 65% to 80% of which are singletons. The specimen sequenced was memory CD4+ T cells sorted from blood. Subset indicated: CD45RA-negative fraction. The receptors were sampled from a man aged 25-45 years in good health.

The chain joins TRBV2 to TRBJ2-7, with D unresolved. The CDR3 sequence is 13 residues long. Deletions cut 7 bases from V and 1 base from J, with 11 bases between. Germline V lookup: CDR1 SNHLY, CDR2 FYNNEI. Here the CDR3 DNA reads TGTGCCAGCATAGATGGCGCATCCTACGAGCAGTACTTC. It translates to CASIDGASYEQYF.

This clone has more than one count but fewer than ten. Here the CDR3 reads CASSQDPDRVPAEAFF. CDR3 nucleotides: TGCGCCAGCAGCCAAGATCCCGATCGGGTCCCGGCTGAAGCTTTCTTT. The chain recombines TRBV4-1 with TRBJ1-1; no clear D gene. Per germline, CDR1 MGHRA and CDR2 YSYEKL. V lost 0 bases, J lost 6 bases, and 17 bases lay in between. The CDR3 length is 16 residues.

The chain employs TRBV11-2 and TRBJ2-3; D not certain. CDR1 is SGHAT, CDR2 FQNNGV, per germline. This CDR3 contains 13 residues. V lost 4 bases and J 5 bases, leaving 10 bases between the germline ends. The CDR3 coding sequence is TGTGCCAGCAGCTCCAGTGCCAGAGATACGCAGTATTTT. It is translated as CASSSSARDTQYF.

The rearrangement joins TRBV10-3 to TRBJ1-1, with D tentatively TRBD1 (6 bases). Germline lookup yields CDR1 ENHRY and CDR2 SYGVKD. The CDR3 spans 16 residues. Trimming removed 0 bases at V and 10 bases at J, with 21 bases between. The CDR3 is CAISESKGFSGARAFF. For the CDR3, the DNA is TGTGCCATCAGTGAGTCAAAGGGTTTTTCGGGGGCTAGAGCTTTCTTT.

The chain recombines TRBV29-1 with TRBJ2-3, with no clear D. The V gene lost 7 bases and the J gene lost 2 bases, with 13 bases spanning the gap. The germline CDR1 and CDR2 sequences are SQVTM and ANQGSEA. The CDR3 runs to 13 residues. The CDR3 DNA sequence: TGCAGCGCCGCCTGGCGGTCCACAGATACGCAGTATTTT. The encoded protein is CSAAWRSTDTQYF.

V is TRBV19 and J is TRBJ2-1, with a possible D match to TRBD2 (5 bases). The ends were cut back, 6 bases at V and 3 bases at J, with 12 bases in the middle. Germline loops: CDR1 LNHDA, CDR2 SQIVND (reference sequence). The CDR3 runs 14 residues. CDR3 coding DNA: TGTGCCAGTAGGAGGGAAGCAGACTACAATGAGCAGTTCTTC. Translated: CASRREADYNEQFF.

Only one count was recorded for this clone. The chain uses TRBV6-1 and TRBJ1-2; 7 positions match TRBD1. Per germline, CDR1 MNHNS and CDR2 SASEGT. Trimming took 6 bases from V and 4 from J; bases not matched to a gene: 8. The CDR3 spans 14 residues. The CDR3 reads CASRDDDRAYGYTF. In DNA, the CDR3 is TGTGCCAGCAGGGATGATGACAGGGCCTATGGCTACACCTTC.

The CDR3 protein is CASSLVVRRGELFF. For the CDR3, the DNA is TGTGCCAGCAGTTTAGTAGTGCGGCGGGGGGAGCTGTTTTTT. This chain uses TRBV27 with TRBJ2-2, with unresolved D. Trimming pared 2 bases from V and 8 bases from J, leaving 12 bases between. In germline, CDR1 is MNHEY, CDR2 SMNVEV (reference sequence). The CDR3 covers 14 residues.

This clone showed up just a few times. The V call is TRBV27, the J call TRBJ1-5, with D possibly TRBD1 on 5 matching bases. Trimming removed 1 base from V and 0 bases from J, with 13 bases in between. Germline CDR1 and CDR2: MNHEY and SMNVEV (reference sequence). This CDR3 region has 17 residues. The CDR3 DNA reads as TGTGCCAGCAGTTTATATGGGGCTTATTATAGCAATCAGCCCCAGCATTTT. It is translated as CASSLYGAYYSNQPQHF.

The rearrangement joins TRBV10-1 to TRBJ2-5; 9 positions match TRBD1. The CDR3 loop spans 13 amino acids. CDR1 WNHNN and CDR2 SYGVQD come from the germline V gene (reference sequence). The J segment lost 3 bases and the V segment lost 4 bases, leaving 0 bases of the junction unmatched. The CDR3: CASSGTGEETQYF. The CDR3 coding sequence is TGCGCCAGCAGTGGGACAGGGGAAGAGACCCAGTACTTC.

The chain combines TRBV7-3 with TRBJ2-1; D is perhaps TRBD2 (6 bases). Germline values: CDR1 SGHTA, CDR2 FQGTGA. The CDR3 is 12 residues long. Trimming cost V 1 base and J 10 bases, with 8 bases left between them. In DNA form, the CDR3 reads TGTGCCAGCAGCTTAATGGGAGGCGAGCAGTTCTTC. Encoded protein: CASSLMGGEQFF.

The CDR3 loop is CASTLKTGYHYGYTF. The CDR3 nucleotides read TGTGCCAGCACCCTAAAGACAGGGTATCACTATGGCTACACCTTC. The V call is TRBV21-1, the J call TRBJ1-2; the table gives TRBD1 as D, unverified against the DNA. TRBV21-1 is given as a pseudogene. This CDR3 is built from 15 residues.

This chain joins TRBV28 and TRBJ1-5; D gene uncertain. Trimming removed 3 bases from V and 6 bases from J, with 15 bases in between. The V gene's germline CDR1 is MDHEN and CDR2 SYDVKM. CDR3 length: 15 residues. The CDR3 spells CASSLIGLSSQPQHF. The CDR3 region has the DNA TGTGCCAGCAGTTTGATCGGGTTGAGCTCTCAGCCCCAGCATTTT.

This chain joins TRBV29-1 and TRBJ2-5; D may correspond to TRBD1 or TRBD2 (5 bases each). This CDR3 spans 15 amino acids. V lost 8 bases and J lost 4, with 23 bases in between. Germline V gene lookup returns CDR1 SQVTM and CDR2 ANQGSEA. CDR3 DNA sequence: TGCAGCACCACCGGGGCTAGCTCTCCTGGAGAGACCCAGTACTTC. This encodes CSTTGASSPGETQYF.

Worth noting for this clone: The junction shows a germline mismatch at one end, possibly a read error. Other DNA sequences within the sample encode an identical CDR3. This chain links TRBV6-1 with TRBJ1-1; D unresolved. The germline V gene has CDR1 MNHNS and CDR2 SASEGT. The CDR3 length is 12 residues. CDR3 DNA: TGTGCCAGCAGTGACCGGGTAGCTGAAGCTTTTTTT. Its translation: CASSDRVAEAFF.

The V and J genes are TRBV5-6 and TRBJ1-2; no definite D call. CDR3 size: 11 residues. Looked up from germline, CDR1 is SGHDT and CDR2 is YYEEEE. The V end was cut by 6 bases, the J end by 4 bases, with 7 bases between. CDR3 amino acids: CASTVGYGYTF. CDR3 coding DNA: TGTGCCAGCACGGTGGGCTATGGCTACACCTTC.

The genes are TRBV7-2 and TRBJ2-5, with TRBD1 matching 9 bases. V shed 5 bases, J shed 5 bases, and the junction held 6 bases outside the gene matches. This CDR3 comprises 14 residues. CDR1 is SGHTA, CDR2 FQGNSA, per germline. CDR3 bases: TGTGCCAGCAGCGTAGGACAGGGGAGGGAGACCCAGTACTTC. As protein: CASSVGQGRETQYF. Using reference TRBV7-2 and TRBJ2-5 for the parts outside the CDR3, the full variable domain is GAGVSQSPSNKVTEKGKDVELRCDPISGHTALYWYRQSLGQGLEFLIYFQGNSAPDKSGLPSDRFSAERTGGSVSTLTIQRTQQEDSAVYLCASSVGQGRETQYFGPGTRLLVL.

This clone was seen only a few times. Written as DNA, the CDR3 is TGTGCCAGCAGTGTACAGGGTTTAGGTCAGCCCCAGCATTTT. This sequence encodes CASSVQGLGQPQHF. This sequence joins TRBV6-1 and TRBJ1-5; a possible D gene is TRBD1 (6 bases). This CDR3 is 14 amino acids long. V lost 4 bases and J lost 6, with 13 bases in between. Germline lookup yields CDR1 MNHNS and CDR2 SASEGT.

The chain employs TRBV5-4 and TRBJ2-7, with 13 bases matching TRBD2. The V gene's germline CDR1 is SGHNT and CDR2 YYREEE (reference sequence). The V and J ends lost 3 bases and 3 bases, in that order; junction bases with no gene match: 6. The CDR3 consists of 16 residues. CDR3 nucleotide sequence: TGTGCCAGCAGCTCCTCTGGACTAGCGGGAGTCTACGAGCAGTACTTC. As protein: CASSSSGLAGVYEQYF.